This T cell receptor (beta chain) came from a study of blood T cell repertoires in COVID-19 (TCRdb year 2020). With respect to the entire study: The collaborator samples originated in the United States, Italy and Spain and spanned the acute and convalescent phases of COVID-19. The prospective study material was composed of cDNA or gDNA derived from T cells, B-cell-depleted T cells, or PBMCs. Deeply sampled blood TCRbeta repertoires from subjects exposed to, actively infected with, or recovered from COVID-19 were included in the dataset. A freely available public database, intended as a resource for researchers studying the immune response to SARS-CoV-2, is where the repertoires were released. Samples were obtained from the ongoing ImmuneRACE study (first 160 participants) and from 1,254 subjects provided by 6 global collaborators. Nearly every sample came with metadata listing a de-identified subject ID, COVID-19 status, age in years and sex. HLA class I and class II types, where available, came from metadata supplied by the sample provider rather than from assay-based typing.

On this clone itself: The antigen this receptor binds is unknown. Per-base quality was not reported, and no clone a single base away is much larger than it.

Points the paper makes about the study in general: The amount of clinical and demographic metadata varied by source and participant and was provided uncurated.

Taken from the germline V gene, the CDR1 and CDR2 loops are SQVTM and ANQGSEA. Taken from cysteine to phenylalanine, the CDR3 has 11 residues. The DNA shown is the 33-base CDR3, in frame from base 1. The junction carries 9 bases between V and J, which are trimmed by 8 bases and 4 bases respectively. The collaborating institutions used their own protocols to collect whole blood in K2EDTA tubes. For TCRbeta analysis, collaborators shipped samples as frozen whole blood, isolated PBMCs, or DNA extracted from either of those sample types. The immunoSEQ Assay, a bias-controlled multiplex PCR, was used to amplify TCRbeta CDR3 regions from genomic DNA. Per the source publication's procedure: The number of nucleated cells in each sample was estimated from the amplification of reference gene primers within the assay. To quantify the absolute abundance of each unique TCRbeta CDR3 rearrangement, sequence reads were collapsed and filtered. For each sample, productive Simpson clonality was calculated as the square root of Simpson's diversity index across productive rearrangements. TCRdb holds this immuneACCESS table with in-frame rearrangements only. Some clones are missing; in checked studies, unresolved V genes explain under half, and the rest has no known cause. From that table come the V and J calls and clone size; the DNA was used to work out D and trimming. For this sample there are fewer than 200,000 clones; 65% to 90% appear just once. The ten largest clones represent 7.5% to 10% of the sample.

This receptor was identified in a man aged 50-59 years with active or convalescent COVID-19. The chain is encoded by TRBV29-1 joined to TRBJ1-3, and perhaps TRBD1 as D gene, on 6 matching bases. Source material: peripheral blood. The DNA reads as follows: TGCAGCACCGGGACAGGAAACACCATATATTTT. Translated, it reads CSTGTGNTIYF.